This T cell receptor (beta chain) was recorded in a study of OX40 agonist ivuxolimab in advanced cancers. Across the whole study: Dose-escalation patients had hepatocellular carcinoma, melanoma, renal cell or head and neck cancer.

Trimming at V came to 7 bases and at J to 6 bases, leaving 10 bases not matched to a gene. Germline V lookup: CDR1 SGHDT, CDR2 YYEEEE. The CDR3 consists of 15 residues. This table comes from immunoSEQ multiplex PCR, and its TCRdb copy is limited to in-frame clones, with some not included. This table has about 88,000 clones, more than 80% appearing once. This clone was found once. The receptor comes from an adult with an advanced solid tumor such as melanoma, head and neck, liver or kidney cancer. The sequencing used CD4+ or CD8+ T cells sorted from blood, collected in a trial of the OX40 agonist ivuxolimab. This chain links TRBV5-6 with TRBJ2-4; 10 nucleotides align to TRBD1. CDR3 bases: TGTGCCAGCTCAAAAAAGACAGGGGGCACAAACATTCAGTACTTC. Translated: CASSKKTGGTNIQYF.